This TCR beta chain was documented in a study of shared clonotypes between healthy human individuals. Study as a whole: Every donor yielded three CD4 naive, three CD4 memory, two CD8 naive and one CD8 memory plate.

Nashville, Tennessee was home to all donors, each a Caucasian adult. Trimming cost V 4 bases and J 1 base, with 16 bases left between them. Germline V gene sequence: CDR1 MDHEN, CDR2 SYDVKM. The CDR3 loop spans 16 amino acids. Sorted-subset replicate PCRs used about 190 ng of genomic DNA. This amount corresponded to 30,000 to 35,000 T cell genomes. The repertoire was sequenced with immunoSEQ multiplex PCR; TCRdb's copy has only in-frame clones and lacks some. This sample has around 1.1 million clones; around three quarters occur once, and the top ten carry 0.89%. The rearrangement uses TRBV28 and TRBJ1-1; D is perhaps TRBD1 (6 bases). This sequence originates from a man aged 18 to 29 in good health. Some clones in this sample may be carry-over from other donors' samples. Sequenced sample: memory CD4+ T cells from PBMCs. Documented subset: CD45RA-negative fraction. This CDR3 reads CASSSTTGTTNTEAFF. In DNA, the CDR3 is TGTGCCAGCAGTTCGACAACCGGGACAACGAACACTGAAGCTTTCTTT.